The source of this T cell receptor (beta chain) is a study of beta chain features in type 1 diabetes. Overall study findings and caveats: There was a moderate but significant shortening of TCRB CDR3s in all four CD4+ subsets of Type 1 diabetes patients.

Concerning this clone: No antigen is known for it.

All of the isolated RNA was reverse transcribed, so expressed TCRB transcripts were sequenced. Libraries were prepared by immunoSEQ multiplex PCR; TCRdb keeps only in-frame clonotypes and omits some of them. The sample lists approximately 170,000 clones; roughly 8% were seen once. This CDR3 contains 14 residues. V was clipped by 8 bases and J by 5 bases; unmatched bases: 9. Germline V gives CDR1 MNHNY, CDR2 SVGAGI (reference sequence). Heparinised blood was drawn once per donor, averaging around 110 mL. This clonotype originated in a woman aged 40 to 50 with type 1 diabetes. The chain is built from TRBV6-6 and TRBJ2-3; 8 nucleotides line up with TRBD2. Sequenced sample: central memory CD4+ T cells from blood. The CDR3 DNA reads TGTGCCAGCCAGGGCGGGAGGCAAGTAGATACGCAGTATTTT. It yields the protein CASQGGRQVDTQYF.